Detailed here is one TCR beta chain. Its target is unknown. These data belong to a study of cytomegalovirus exposure and HLA in healthy donors. Study background: The 95 to 150 validation repertoires used a platform that matched the one used for the approximately 610 first-cohort repertoires, as a later analysis reported.

Study-level points and caveats: First-cohort TCR clusters were later found to tend to co-occur in the 120 or so validation repertoires.

Sequencing used immunoSEQ multiplex PCR; TCRdb keeps in-frame clones, though not all of them. The top ten clones hold about 0.96% of a sample with roughly 310,000 clones, 88% of them seen once. With 6 bases clipped from V and 3 bases from J, the junction kept 10 bases outside the gene matches. Germline loops: CDR1 MNHEY, CDR2 SMNVEV (reference sequence). The CDR3 is made up of 16 amino acids. This clonotype was sampled from a man under 40 in good health and CMV-seronegative. This chain joins TRBV27 and TRBJ1-5; TRBD1 aligns across 8 bases. The sequenced sample consisted of PBMCs. Written as DNA, the CDR3 is TGTGCCAGCAGCCGCGCCCCAGGGGGCATCAATCAGCCCCAGCATTTT. Amino acids: CASSRAPGGINQPQHF.